These 18 T cell receptor beta chains originate from one sample sequenced in a study of cytomegalovirus exposure and HLA in healthy donors. 60 Vbeta and 13 Jbeta primers were used in PCR. Repertoires were generated with immunoSEQ multiplex PCR, while TCRdb's copy carries only in-frame clones and drops some. The sample records under 150,000 clones, over 65% being singletons. The material sequenced was PBMCs. These receptors all come from a woman between 25 and 40 years old in good health and CMV-seropositive.

The chain combines TRBV7-3 with TRBJ2-3; 11 positions match TRBD2. Looked up from germline, CDR1 is SGHTA and CDR2 is FQGTGA. The CDR3 length is 18 residues. Unmatched junction bases numbered 8, after V lost 3 bases and J lost 0 bases. For the CDR3, the DNA is TGTGCCAGCAGCTTGGTCGCCGGGACTAGCGGTAGCACAGATACGCAGTATTTT. It codes for CASSLVAGTSGSTDTQYF.

The chain couples TRBV10-1 to TRBJ1-1, with 10 bases fitting TRBD1. Losses at the gene ends were 6 bases for V and 1 base for J; bases not matched to a gene: 5. CDR3 size: 15 residues. CDR1 and CDR2 (germline): WNHNN, SYGVQD (reference sequence). The CDR3 sequence: CASSMGQGSNTEAFF. The CDR3 DNA reads as TGCGCCAGCAGCATGGGACAGGGGTCGAACACTGAAGCTTTCTTT.

The chain links TRBV19 to TRBJ1-1; D not certain. The CDR3 is 13 residues long. The germline V gene encodes CDR1 LNHDA and CDR2 SQIVND (reference sequence). The V gene lost 3 bases and the J gene lost 1 base, with 6 bases spanning the gap. DNA of the CDR3: TGTGCCAGTAGTATTTCGGGGAACACTGAAGCTTTCTTT. This sequence encodes CASSISGNTEAFF. The whole variable domain, remainder taken from reference TRBV19 and TRBJ1-1, is DGGITQSPKYLFRKEGQNVTLSCEQNLNHDAMYWYRQDPGQGLRLIYYSQIVNDFQKGDIAEGYSVSREKKESFPLTVTSAQKNPTAFYLCASSISGNTEAFFGQGTRLTVV.

The chain uses TRBV19 and TRBJ2-3, with a weak D call TRBD1 (6 bases). Germline V gene data show CDR1 as LNHDA and CDR2 as SQIVND (reference sequence). The CDR3 runs to 12 residues. The ends were cut back, 4 bases at V and 10 bases at J, with 12 bases in the middle. CDR3 residues: CASSTNRASQYF. The DNA of the CDR3 is TGTGCCAGTAGTACGAACAGGGCTTCGCAGTATTTT.

This clone appeared once. The CDR3 DNA reads TGTGCCAGCGGCCGGGACAGGTCATCGCACGAGCAGTACTTC. This translates into CASGRDRSSHEQYF. V is TRBV11-2 and J is TRBJ2-7, with 8 nucleotides matching TRBD1. CDR3 size: 14 residues. The germline CDR1 and CDR2 sequences are SGHAT and FQNNGV. Trimming took 8 bases from V and 5 from J; bases not matched to a gene: 11.

The chain is built from TRBV19 and TRBJ2-2, with D possibly matching TRBD1 (6 bases). The V end lost 10 bases, the J end lost 1 base, and 10 bases lay between the germline ends. CDR1 is LNHDA and CDR2 is SQIVND in the germline V gene (reference sequence). The CDR3 contains 13 residues. Written as DNA, the CDR3 is TGTGCCACACCGGGACAGAACACCGGGGAGCTGTTTTTT. Its translation: CATPGQNTGELFF. Looking up the rest from reference TRBV19 and TRBJ2-2 gives the full variable domain: DGGITQSPKYLFRKEGQNVTLSCEQNLNHDAMYWYRQDPGQGLRLIYYSQIVNDFQKGDIAEGYSVSREKKESFPLTVTSAQKNPTAFYLCATPGQNTGELFFGEGSRLTVL.

V is TRBV18 and J is TRBJ1-1, with D possibly TRBD1 on 5 matching bases. Germline lookup yields CDR1 KGHSH and CDR2 LQKENI. The CDR3 runs 14 residues. Trimming shortened V by 3 bases and J by 1 base, and 9 bases separated the two germline ends. The CDR3 DNA follows: TGTGCCAGCTCACCCCAGACAGAGAACACTGAAGCTTTCTTT. This gives the protein CASSPQTENTEAFF. Looking up the rest from reference TRBV18 and TRBJ1-1 gives the full variable domain: NAGVMQNPRHLVRRRGQEARLRCSPMKGHSHVYWYRQLPEEGLKFMVYLQKENIIDESGMPKERFSAEFPKEGPSILRIQQVVRGDSAAYFCASSPQTENTEAFFGQGTRLTVV.

CDR3 nucleotides: TGCAGCGCCGAACTTTTTCGGGTGAACTATGGCTACACCTTC. Amino acids: CSAELFRVNYGYTF. The chain links TRBV29-1 to TRBJ1-2; D unclear. Germline CDR1 is SQVTM and CDR2 is ANQGSEA. The V end was cut by 7 bases, the J end by 2 bases, with 17 bases between. The CDR3 is made up of 14 amino acids.

CDR3 DNA sequence: TGTGCCAGCAGCTTAGATAGCGGCCTCAGCAGGGATGAGCAGTTCTTC. Amino acids: CASSLDSGLSRDEQFF. This sequence joins TRBV7-6 and TRBJ2-1; D perhaps matches TRBD2 (6 bases). Germline V lookup: CDR1 SGHVS, CDR2 FNYEAQ. The CDR3 runs to 16 residues. Trimming pared 1 base from V and 8 bases from J, leaving 18 bases between.

V is TRBV6-5 and J is TRBJ1-5, with D possibly matching TRBD1 (5 bases). Germline values: CDR1 MNHEY, CDR2 SVGAGI. CDR3 length equals 14 residues. Trimming pared 8 bases from V and 3 bases from J, leaving 14 bases between. CDR3 nucleotides: TGTGCCAGCTCGGGGGAGGGGATCAATCAGCCCCAGCATTTT. It is translated as CASSGEGINQPQHF.

The chain employs TRBV18 and TRBJ2-2, with TRBD2 matching over 10 bases. The J segment lost 7 bases and the V segment lost 0 bases, leaving 5 bases of the junction unmatched. The germline V gene has CDR1 KGHSH and CDR2 LQKENI. The CDR3 length is 16 residues. CDR3 residues: CASSPPAGGLGGELFF. In nucleotides, the CDR3 is TGTGCCAGCTCACCACCAGCGGGGGGGCTCGGCGGGGAGCTGTTTTTT.

The rearrangement uses TRBV30 and TRBJ1-1; the match to TRBD1 covers 9 bases. With V trimmed by 2 bases and J by 5 bases, 9 bases remained unmatched. This CDR3 has 15 amino acids. Germline assignment: CDR1 GTSNPN and CDR2 SVGIG (reference sequence). In DNA form, the CDR3 reads TGTGCCTGGAGTCCTCAACAGGGGGCTTGGACTGAAGCTTTCTTT. Protein product: CAWSPQQGAWTEAFF.

The rearrangement uses TRBV7-6 and TRBJ2-6; 7 bases are a match to TRBD2. The CDR3 sequence is 19 residues long. With 1 base clipped from V and 0 bases from J, the junction kept 9 bases outside the gene matches. Germline V gene data show CDR1 as SGHVS and CDR2 as FNYEAQ. The CDR3 is CASSLVRGSGPSGANVLTF. CDR3 nucleotide sequence: TGTGCCAGCAGCTTAGTACGGGGTAGCGGGCCCTCTGGGGCCAACGTCCTGACTTTC.

The chain carries TRBV7-3 and TRBJ2-2, with D possibly being TRBD1 (5 bases). V was cut by 4 bases and J by 7 bases, with 10 bases left in between. This CDR3 comprises 13 residues. CDR1 is SGHTA, CDR2 FQGTGA, per germline. The CDR3 is CASSSPGNGELFF. CDR3 DNA sequence: TGTGCCAGCAGCTCACCAGGGAACGGGGAGCTGTTTTTT.

This chain joins TRBV7-9 and TRBJ2-2, with 9 bases lining up with TRBD2. Germline CDR1 and CDR2: SEHNR and FQNEAQ (reference sequence). The CDR3 has 16 amino acids. J was trimmed by 2 bases and V by 0 bases; bases with no gene match: 1. Written as DNA, the CDR3 is TGTGCCAGCAGCTTAGCGCTAGCGGGAAACACCGGGGAGCTGTTTTTT. Translation: CASSLALAGNTGELFF.

As concerns this clone: One end of the junction fails to match germline, which may point to a read error. The chain links TRBV7-9 to TRBJ2-5, with D possibly TRBD1 on 6 matching bases. The CDR3 runs 13 residues. Looked up from germline, CDR1 is SEHNR and CDR2 is FQNEAQ (reference sequence). CDR3 DNA: TGTTCCAGCAGGCGAGGGGGCCAAGAGACCCAGTACTTC. It specifies CSSRRGGQETQYF.

The genes are TRBV10-3 and TRBJ1-6; D remains ambiguous. V was shortened by 1 base and J by 7 bases, with 11 bases between the two germline ends. Germline V gene lookup returns CDR1 ENHRY and CDR2 SYGVKD. The CDR3 runs 15 residues. The CDR3 reads CAISELVELNSPLHF. The CDR3 DNA reads as TGTGCCATCAGTGAGTTAGTAGAGTTAAATTCACCCCTCCACTTT.

The gene calls are TRBV6-5 and TRBJ1-1; 7 nucleotides match TRBD1. The CDR3 totals 15 residues. The trim removed 4 bases at V and 0 bases at J, leaving 5 bases unmatched. Germline CDR1 and CDR2: MNHEY and SVGAGI. The CDR3 sequence is CASSWAGTVNTEAFF. In nucleotides, the CDR3 is TGTGCCAGCAGTTGGGCCGGGACAGTGAACACTGAAGCTTTCTTT.